This TCR beta chain emerged from a study of shared clonotypes between healthy human individuals (dated by TCRdb to 2020 to 2021). Regarding the research as a whole: A few men and two women, aged 18 to 49 years, made up the cohort. Blood TCR repertoires of about 5 healthy adults were deeply sequenced to estimate repertoire size and the extent of clonotype sharing between individuals. To increase sequencing depth and limit assay-specific biases, TCR repertoire library preparation and sequencing were carried out by different laboratories using diverse techniques. Each donor's leukapheresis produced roughly between about 0.9 and 9.5 billion PBMCs. For each donor, CD4 naive and CD4 memory were each given three plates, CD8 naive was given two plates, and CD8 memory was given one plate.

TCR CDR3 regions were amplified from genomic DNA by multiplex PCR using the deep immunoSEQ assay. Extracted genomic DNA from each cell subset was distributed evenly across all wells of several immunoSEQ 96-well plates, and each plate was treated as a replicate. For sorted subsets, 150 to 200 ng genomic DNA, equal to 30,000 to 35,000 T cell genomes, was loaded into each replicate PCR. Purified libraries were quantified with a Qubit 3.0 fluorometer, sized on a Bioanalyzer 2100, and re-quantified with the KAPA Library Quantification kit. Every immunoSEQ 96-well plate was sequenced on a separate single-read 150-cycle Illumina NextSeq 550 flow cell. As for the original processing: Because the immunoSEQ output held only junctional sequences and lacked quality scores, the filtering could not match the filtering applied to full-length reads. Sequences were annotated with PyIR, a Python wrapper for IgBLAST v1.9, using IMGT germline references to assign V/J genes and CDR3. Reads with weak V/J assignments (E-value above 1e-6), missing CDR3, stop codons, out-of-frame junctions, or ambiguous translated residues were removed. V3J clonotypes were defined as sequences sharing an identical inferred V gene, J gene, and CDR3 amino acid sequence. To compute the percentage overlap between repertoires, the number of shared unique clonotypes was divided by the size of the smaller repertoire. Three approaches were used to assess repertoire richness: RTK rarefaction, the Chao1 estimator, and Recon v2.1 estimates of unobserved clonotypes. Generation probabilities for all TCRbeta clonotypes obtained by the gDNA method from a few donors were computed using OLGA. TCRdb stores this immuneACCESS table with in-frame sequences only. Part of the clones is absent; in the studies checked, under half of the shortfall reflects unresolved V genes, and no reason is known for the rest. D and trimming were read from the DNA, whereas the V and J calls and clone size are those reported in that table. Across this sample there are millions of clones, with 85% to 95% seen only once. The ten biggest clones cover 0.9% to 1.4% of the sample.

Notes on this clone: It has no known antigen specificity. Within one base of it there is no much larger clone, and no base qualities were kept.

The germline V gene encodes CDR1 LGHNA and CDR2 YSLEER. Its CDR3 holds 13 amino acids, cysteine through phenylalanine. Only CDR3 DNA remains: 39 bases, in frame from the first base. Trimming costs V 4 bases and J 7 bases, and their ends lie 10 bases apart. For the CD8 naive samples, CD45RO-negative cells were positively selected for CCR7, yielding a CD45RA+CCR7+ population from which TemRA cells were excluded. Healthy HIV-negative adults with no recently reported acute infections or vaccinations were included as donors. All donors were Caucasian adults living in Nashville, Tennessee, USA. Blood was obtained by leukapheresis, after which PBMCs were separated by Ficoll-Histopaque density gradient centrifugation and cryopreserved in liquid nitrogen vapor phase. Analytical flow cytometry was used to check the purity and quantity of each magnetically sorted T cell population. Genomic DNA was isolated from every sorted fraction and measured by UV absorbance on a Nanodrop 2000c.

General conclusions and limits of the study: Based on pairwise subsampling, the degree of clonotype sharing among donors was expected to be affected by sequencing depth. The small number of donors limited the genetic and exposure-history diversity represented. Naive subsets generally had larger estimated clonotype richness than memory subsets did. When a few donors were compared, the shared fraction of clonotypes was roughly 4.8% for naive CD4, about 4% for naive CD8, about 2.4% for memory CD4, and approximately 0.4% for memory CD8. Rarefaction of sorted-subset datasets indicated incomplete sequencing despite the large sequencing depth. Compared with non-shared clonotypes, the clonotypes found in all four sorted-subset donors had higher generation probabilities. Sampling was restricted to blood, and TCR repertoires in tissues likely differ from the TCR repertoires found in blood.

This TCR was sampled from a man between 18 and 35 years old in good health. The rearrangement combines TRBV4-3 with TRBJ2-2; no D gene can be assigned with confidence. Sequencing was done on a sample of naive CD8+ T cells sorted from blood. The meaning of the sample's cell subset or site label: CD45RA+CCR7+. The CDR3 protein is CASSLLRSGELFF. The sequenced DNA is TGCGCCAGCAGCCTGTTAAGGAGCGGGGAGCTGTTTTTT.